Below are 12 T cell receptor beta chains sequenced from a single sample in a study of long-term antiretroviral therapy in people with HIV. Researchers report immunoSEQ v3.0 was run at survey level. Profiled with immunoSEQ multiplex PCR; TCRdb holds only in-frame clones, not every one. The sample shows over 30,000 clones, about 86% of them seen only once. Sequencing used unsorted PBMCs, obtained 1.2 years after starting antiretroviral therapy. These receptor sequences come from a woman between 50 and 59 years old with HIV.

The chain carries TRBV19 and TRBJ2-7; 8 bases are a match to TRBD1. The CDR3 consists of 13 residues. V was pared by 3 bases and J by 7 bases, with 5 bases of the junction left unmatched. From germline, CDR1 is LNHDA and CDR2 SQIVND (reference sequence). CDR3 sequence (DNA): TGTGCCAGTAGTATCCAGGGGGCGCAAGAGCAGTACTTC. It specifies CASSIQGAQEQYF.

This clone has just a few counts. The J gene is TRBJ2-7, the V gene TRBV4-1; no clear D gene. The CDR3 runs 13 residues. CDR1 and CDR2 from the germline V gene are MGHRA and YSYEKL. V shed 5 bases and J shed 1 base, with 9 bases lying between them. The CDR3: CASSVGFSYEQYF. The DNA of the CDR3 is TGCGCCAGCAGCGTGGGATTTTCCTACGAGCAGTACTTC.

The CDR3 loop reads CASSLSGGVNTGELFF. The CDR3 nucleotides read TGTGCCAGCAGCCTCAGCGGGGGGGTAAACACCGGGGAGCTGTTTTTT. The chain couples TRBV7-6 to TRBJ2-2, with 10 bases fitting TRBD2. V shed 5 bases and J 2 bases; nucleotides not matched to a gene: 5. There are 16 residues in the CDR3. Germline lookup yields CDR1 SGHVS and CDR2 FNYEAQ. Variable domain in full (rest from reference TRBV7-6 and TRBJ2-2): GAGVSQSPRYKVTKRGQDVALRCDPISGHVSLYWYRQALGQGPEFLTYFNYEAQQDKSGLPNDRFSAERPEGSISTLTIQRTEQRDSAMYRCASSLSGGVNTGELFFGEGSRLTVL.

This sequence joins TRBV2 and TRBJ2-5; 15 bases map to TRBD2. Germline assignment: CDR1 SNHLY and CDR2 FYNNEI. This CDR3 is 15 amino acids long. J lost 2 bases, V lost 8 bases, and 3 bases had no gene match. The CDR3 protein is CASLGLAGGQETQYF. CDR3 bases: TGTGCCAGCTTAGGACTAGCGGGGGGGCAAGAGACCCAGTACTTC.

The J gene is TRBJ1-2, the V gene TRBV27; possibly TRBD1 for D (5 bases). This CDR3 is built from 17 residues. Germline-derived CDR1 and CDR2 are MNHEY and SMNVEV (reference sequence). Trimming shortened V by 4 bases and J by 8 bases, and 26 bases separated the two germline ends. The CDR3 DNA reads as TGTGCCAGCAGTTCCCAATACCGGGACCTATCGGAAGGGGGCTACACCTTC. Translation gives CASSSQYRDLSEGGYTF.

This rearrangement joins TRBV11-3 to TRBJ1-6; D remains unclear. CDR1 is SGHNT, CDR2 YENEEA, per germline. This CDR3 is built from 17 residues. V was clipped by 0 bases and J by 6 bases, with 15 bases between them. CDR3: CASSLDGLQEANSPLHF. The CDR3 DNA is TGTGCCAGCAGCTTAGATGGACTCCAGGAGGCTAATTCACCCCTCCACTTT.

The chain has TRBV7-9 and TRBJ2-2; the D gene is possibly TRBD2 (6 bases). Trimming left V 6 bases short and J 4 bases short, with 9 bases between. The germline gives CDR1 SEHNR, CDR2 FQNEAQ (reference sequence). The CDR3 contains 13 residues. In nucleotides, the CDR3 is TGTGCCAGCAGGGAGGGGTCCACCGGGGAGCTGTTTTTT. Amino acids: CASREGSTGELFF.

In DNA form, the CDR3 reads TGTGCCAGTAGTATAAGGGGGGGGGCCATGTACCAAGAGACCCAGTACTTC. Protein sequence: CASSIRGGAMYQETQYF. V is TRBV19 and J is TRBJ2-5; TRBD2 might be the D (7 bases). This CDR3 is built from 17 residues. Germline-derived CDR1 and CDR2 are LNHDA and SQIVND (reference sequence). With 2 bases removed from V and 0 bases from J, the gap between germline ends came to 16 bases.

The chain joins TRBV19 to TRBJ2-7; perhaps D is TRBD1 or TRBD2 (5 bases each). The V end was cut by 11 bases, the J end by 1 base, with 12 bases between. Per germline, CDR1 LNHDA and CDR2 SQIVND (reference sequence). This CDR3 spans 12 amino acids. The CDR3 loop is CASEGNSYEQYF. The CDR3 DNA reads TGTGCCTCCGAGGGGAATTCCTACGAGCAGTACTTC.

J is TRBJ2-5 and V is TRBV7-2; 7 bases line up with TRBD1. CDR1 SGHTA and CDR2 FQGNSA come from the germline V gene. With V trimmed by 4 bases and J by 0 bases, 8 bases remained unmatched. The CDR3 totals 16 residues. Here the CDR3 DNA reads TGTGCCAGCAGCTGGCCGGGACAGCCTTACCAAGAGACCCAGTACTTC. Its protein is CASSWPGQPYQETQYF.

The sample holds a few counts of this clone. In DNA, the CDR3 is TGTGCCTGGGAGGAGGGCTCCTCTGTCGGCTACACCTTC. Translating it yields CAWEEGSSVGYTF. This chain links TRBV30 with TRBJ1-2; D remains ambiguous. The CDR3 totals 13 residues. Trimming cost V 5 bases and J 8 bases, with 18 bases left between them. Germline-derived CDR1 and CDR2 are GTSNPN and SVGIG (reference sequence). Combining the CDR3 with reference TRBV30 and TRBJ1-2 gives the whole variable domain SQTIHQWPATLVQPVGSPLSLECTVEGTSNPNLYWYRQAAGRGLQLLFYSVGIGQISSEVPQNLSASRPQDRQFILSSKKLLLSDSGFYLCAWEEGSSVGYTFGSGTRLTVV.

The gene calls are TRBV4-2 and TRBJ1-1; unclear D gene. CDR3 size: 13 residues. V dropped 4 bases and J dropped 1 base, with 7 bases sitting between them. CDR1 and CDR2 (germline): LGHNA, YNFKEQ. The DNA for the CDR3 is TGTGCCAGCAGCCTAAACAGGAACACTGAAGCTTTCTTT. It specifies CASSLNRNTEAFF.